The 25 T cell receptor beta chains presented below share a single source sample, sequenced in a study of cytomegalovirus exposure and HLA in healthy donors. With 60 Vbeta and 13 Jbeta primers, the PCR was carried out. Sequenced by immunoSEQ multiplex PCR; TCRdb stores in-frame clones only, minus some. The sample consists of about 160,000 clones, 80% to 90% of them appearing once. Specimen: PBMCs. These receptor sequences come from a woman aged 18 to 35 in good health and CMV-seronegative.

The chain carries TRBV11-2 and TRBJ2-7; 9 bases match TRBD1. The CDR3 sequence is 16 residues long. The V gene end was trimmed by 5 bases and the J gene end by 2 bases; junction bases not matched to a gene: 10. Germline CDR1 is SGHAT and CDR2 is FQNNGV. The CDR3 loop is CASSPTPGQGPYEQYF. The CDR3 DNA reads as TGTGCCAGCAGCCCAACCCCGGGACAGGGTCCCTACGAGCAGTACTTC.

The V call is TRBV5-4, the J call TRBJ2-3; TRBD2 aligns across 9 bases. V lost 1 base to trimming and J lost 2 bases; unmatched junction nucleotides: 5. CDR1 is SGHNT, CDR2 YYREEE, per germline (reference sequence). The CDR3 is 16 amino acids. The CDR3 loop is CASSLLAGEHTDTQYF. The CDR3 DNA sequence: TGTGCCAGCAGCTTGTTAGCGGGAGAACACACAGATACGCAGTATTTT.

This rearrangement joins TRBV27 to TRBJ2-1, with a tentative D call TRBD2 (6 bases). Germline V lookup: CDR1 MNHEY, CDR2 SMNVEV (reference sequence). CDR3 length: 15 residues. V lost 2 bases to trimming and J lost 3 bases, with 11 bases between them. CDR3 amino acids: CASSLGGSLYNEQFF. In DNA, the CDR3 is TGTGCCAGCAGTTTAGGGGGGAGTCTCTACAATGAGCAGTTCTTC.

The chain employs TRBV7-9 and TRBJ2-7, with TRBD2 identical over 7 bases. Germline-derived CDR1 and CDR2 are SEHNR and FQNEAQ (reference sequence). This CDR3 is 13 amino acids long. The V segment lost 2 bases and the J segment 3 bases; nucleotides outside the gene matches: 1. The CDR3, as DNA: TGTGCCAGCAGCTTATTAGCGGGCTACGAGCAGTACTTC. Translated, it gives CASSLLAGYEQYF.

CDR3 sequence reads: CASSFRIPGGNEQFF. The CDR3 DNA reads TGTGCCAGCAGTTTTAGGATCCCCGGGGGAAATGAGCAGTTCTTC. This rearrangement joins TRBV28 to TRBJ2-1; D is possibly TRBD2 (6 bases). Trimming pared 3 bases from V and 7 bases from J, leaving 16 bases between. Germline values: CDR1 MDHEN, CDR2 SYDVKM. The CDR3 loop spans 15 amino acids.

A single count supports this clone. The V and J genes are TRBV10-3 and TRBJ2-6, with TRBD1 as a possible D gene (5 bases). Trimming stripped 0 bases from V and 2 bases from J, with 8 bases between. The CDR3 consists of 16 residues. Germline V gene sequence: CDR1 ENHRY, CDR2 SYGVKD. The CDR3 protein is CAISESAGTGANVLTF. CDR3 DNA: TGTGCCATCAGTGAGTCAGCAGGGACTGGGGCCAACGTCCTGACTTTC.

The genes are TRBV7-3 and TRBJ2-3, with D possibly matching TRBD1 (6 bases). CDR3 length: 15 amino acids. Trimming removed 2 bases at V and 1 base at J, with 10 bases between. CDR1 is SGHTA and CDR2 is FQGTGA in the germline V gene. Written as DNA, the CDR3 is TGTGCCAGCAGCTTATGGTCAGGGGGCACAGATACGCAGTATTTT. This codes for CASSLWSGGTDTQYF.

The chain combines TRBV4-1 with TRBJ2-1, with 10 bases fitting TRBD1. Germline CDR1 is MGHRA and CDR2 is YSYEKL. V lost 1 base to trimming and J lost 0 bases; unmatched junction nucleotides: 3. This CDR3 is built from 17 residues. CDR3 region: CASSQGGTGVSYNEQFF. CDR3 DNA sequence: TGCGCCAGCAGCCAAGGTGGGACAGGGGTCTCCTACAATGAGCAGTTCTTC.

The rearrangement joins TRBV15 to TRBJ1-1; D is ambiguous. The germline V gene has CDR1 LNHNV and CDR2 YYDKDF (reference sequence). Trimming left V 0 bases short and J 0 bases short, with 8 bases between. The CDR3 sequence is 15 residues long. The DNA for the CDR3 is TGTGCCACCAGCAGAGAGAGGGAACTGAACACTGAAGCTTTCTTT. This gives the protein CATSRERELNTEAFF. Using reference TRBV15 and TRBJ1-1 for the parts outside the CDR3, the full variable domain is DAMVIQNPRYQVTQFGKPVTLSCSQTLNHNVMYWYQQKSSQAPKLLFHYYDKDFNNEADTPDNFQSRRPNTSFCFLDIRSPGLGDTAMYLCATSRERELNTEAFFGQGTRLTVV.

This chain connects TRBV4-2 to TRBJ1-1, with D possibly being TRBD1 (5 bases). With 4 bases removed from V and 3 bases from J, the gap between germline ends came to 9 bases. The germline V gene encodes CDR1 LGHNA and CDR2 YNFKEQ. The CDR3 is made up of 13 amino acids. The CDR3 protein is CASSPPGYTEAFF. In nucleotides, the CDR3 is TGTGCCAGCAGCCCTCCAGGGTACACTGAAGCTTTCTTT.

The chain recombines TRBV2 with TRBJ1-2; D ambiguous. V shed 3 bases and J shed 6 bases, with 14 bases lying between them. The CDR3 covers 14 residues. The V gene's germline CDR1 is SNHLY and CDR2 FYNNEI. CDR3 loop: CASSEGRTTDGYTF. The CDR3 region has the DNA TGTGCCAGCAGTGAGGGGAGGACGACGGATGGCTACACCTTC. The full variable domain, rest sourced from reference TRBV2 and TRBJ1-2, is EPEVTQTPSHQVTQMGQEVILRCVPISNHLYFYWYRQILGQKVEFLVSFYNNEISEKSEIFDDQFSVERPDGSNFTLKIRSTKLEDSAMYFCASSEGRTTDGYTFGSGTRLTVV.

This chain joins TRBV2 and TRBJ1-5; D perhaps matches TRBD1 (6 bases). V was cut by 6 bases and J by 0 bases, with 9 bases left in between. CDR1 SNHLY and CDR2 FYNNEI come from the germline V gene. The CDR3 runs 14 residues. This CDR3 reads CASSRQVSNQPQHF. DNA of the CDR3: TGTGCCAGCAGCCGACAGGTTAGCAATCAGCCCCAGCATTTT.

The rearrangement links TRBV19 to TRBJ2-3; 13 bases are a match to TRBD2. Germline assignment: CDR1 LNHDA and CDR2 SQIVND (reference sequence). The length of the CDR3 is 16 residues. V lost 1 base to trimming and J lost 6 bases; unmatched junction nucleotides: 4. CDR3 sequence (DNA): TGTGCCAGTAGTATAGGGACTAGCGGGGGTGCGGATACGCAGTATTTT. Amino acids: CASSIGTSGGADTQYF.

The chain employs TRBV7-3 and TRBJ2-3; 10 bases align to TRBD2. The CDR3 is 20 residues long. With 3 bases clipped from V and 2 bases from J, the junction kept 17 bases outside the gene matches. Germline loops: CDR1 SGHTA, CDR2 FQGTGA. The CDR3 is CASSFPLGRAGGKVTDTQYF. The CDR3 DNA reads TGTGCCAGCAGCTTTCCTCTTGGTCGAGCGGGAGGGAAAGTCACAGATACGCAGTATTTT. Variable domain in full (rest from reference TRBV7-3 and TRBJ2-3): GAGVSQTPSNKVTEKGKYVELRCDPISGHTALYWYRQSLGQGPEFLIYFQGTGAADDSGLPNDRFFAVRPEGSVSTLKIQRTERGDSAVYLCASSFPLGRAGGKVTDTQYFGPGTRLTVL.

The genes are TRBV10-1 and TRBJ1-6; TRBD1 agrees at 9 bases. J was trimmed by 3 bases and V by 5 bases; bases with no gene match: 2. This CDR3 comprises 15 residues. Germline loops: CDR1 WNHNN, CDR2 SYGVQD (reference sequence). The CDR3 nucleotides read TGCGCCAGCAGTTCGGGACAGGGCTATAATTCACCCCTCCACTTT. It translates to CASSSGQGYNSPLHF.

V is TRBV13 and J is TRBJ2-3, with D perhaps matching TRBD2 (5 bases). The CDR3 has 14 amino acids. Trimming shortened V by 3 bases and J by 0 bases, and 7 bases separated the two germline ends. CDR1 is PRHDT and CDR2 is FYEKMQ in the germline V gene (reference sequence). The CDR3 loop is CASSFRTSTDTQYF. DNA for the CDR3: TGTGCCAGCAGCTTTCGGACTAGCACAGATACGCAGTATTTT.

The chain employs TRBV5-4 and TRBJ1-1; 7 bases match TRBD1. The J segment lost 1 base and the V segment lost 4 bases, leaving 7 bases of the junction unmatched. This CDR3 contains 15 residues. The germline CDR1 and CDR2 sequences are SGHNT and YYREEE (reference sequence). The CDR3 here is CASSILTGRNTEAFF. CDR3 nucleotide sequence: TGTGCCAGCAGCATTCTGACAGGGAGGAACACTGAAGCTTTCTTT.

The chain links TRBV6-1 to TRBJ2-5; 9 bases line up with TRBD1. The ends lost 7 bases at V and 5 bases at J; junction bases unmatched: 11. This CDR3 is 15 amino acids long. Germline values: CDR1 MNHNS, CDR2 SASEGT. In DNA form, the CDR3 reads TGTGCCAGCACCCAAGGTTGGACAGGGGACGAGACCCAGTACTTC. It yields the protein CASTQGWTGDETQYF.

There are a few counts of this clone. The sample contains more than one DNA sequence encoding this CDR3. The chain has TRBV27 and TRBJ2-2; TRBD1 might be the D (6 bases). CDR1 MNHEY and CDR2 SMNVEV come from the germline V gene (reference sequence). Deletions cut 3 bases from V and 5 bases from J, with 13 bases between. The CDR3 sequence is 15 residues long. CDR3 sequence reads: CASSFRGSRTGELFF. CDR3 bases: TGTGCCAGCAGTTTCAGGGGAAGTAGGACCGGGGAGCTGTTTTTT.

This clone has just one count. The rearrangement joins TRBV11-3 to TRBJ2-5; perhaps TRBD1 as D (6 bases). The J call may be incorrect, as the DNA end agrees better with TRBJ2-7. The CDR3 extends over 15 amino acids. CDR1 is SGHNT, CDR2 YENEEA, per germline. CDR3 region: CASSLTGQQGDEQYF. The CDR3 region has the DNA TGTGCCAGCAGCTTAACGGGACAACAGGGAGACGAGCAGTACTTC.

The J gene is TRBJ1-1, the V gene TRBV27; a possible D gene is TRBD1 (5 bases). Germline V gene data show CDR1 as MNHEY and CDR2 as SMNVEV (reference sequence). The CDR3 is made up of 12 amino acids. The V and J ends lost 0 bases and 7 bases respectively, with 6 bases between them. CDR3 nucleotide sequence: TGTGCCAGCAGTTTATCGGGGGGTGAAGCTTTCTTT. Protein product: CASSLSGGEAFF.

This clone turned up a few times. This chain connects TRBV29-1 to TRBJ1-1; D is perhaps TRBD1 (5 bases). CDR3 size: 13 residues. Between the trimmed V and J ends, which lost 6 bases and 0 bases, there was a span of 11 bases. Germline loops: CDR1 SQVTM, CDR2 ANQGSEA. The CDR3 nucleotides are TGCAGCGTCAGGGAATCCATGAACACTGAAGCTTTCTTT. Residues: CSVRESMNTEAFF.

This sequence joins TRBV28 and TRBJ1-4; possibly TRBD1 for D (5 bases). The CDR3 is made up of 17 amino acids. V was shortened by 0 bases and J by 0 bases, with 11 bases between the two germline ends. The germline gives CDR1 MDHEN, CDR2 SYDVKM. CDR3 coding DNA: TGTGCCAGCAGTTTATGGACAGTCTTAGCAACTAATGAAAAACTGTTTTTT. Protein: CASSLWTVLATNEKLFF.

Here the CDR3 DNA reads TGTGCCAGCAGTTCCAGACAGTATCAGCCCCAGCATTTT. This gives the protein CASSSRQYQPQHF. The gene calls are TRBV28 and TRBJ1-5, with D maybe TRBD1 (5 bases). Trimming removed 4 bases from V and 5 bases from J, with 9 bases in between. Germline V gene lookup returns CDR1 MDHEN and CDR2 SYDVKM. The CDR3 runs to 13 residues.

The chain employs TRBV4-2 and TRBJ2-5; D not resolved. The CDR3 loop spans 13 amino acids. V dropped 1 base and J dropped 1 base, with 4 bases sitting between them. The germline CDR1 and CDR2 sequences are LGHNA and YNFKEQ. The CDR3 region has the DNA TGTGCCAGCAGCCAAGCCAGCCAAGAGACCCAGTACTTC. Translation: CASSQASQETQYF.